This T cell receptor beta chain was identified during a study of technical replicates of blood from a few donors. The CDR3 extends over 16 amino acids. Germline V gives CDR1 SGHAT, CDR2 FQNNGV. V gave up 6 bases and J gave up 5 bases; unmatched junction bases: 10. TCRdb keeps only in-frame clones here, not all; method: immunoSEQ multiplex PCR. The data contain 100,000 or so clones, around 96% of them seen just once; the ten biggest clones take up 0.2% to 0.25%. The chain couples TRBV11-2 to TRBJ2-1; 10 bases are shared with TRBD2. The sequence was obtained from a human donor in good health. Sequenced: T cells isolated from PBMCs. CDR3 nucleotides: TGTGCCAGCAGACCCCCTGGGACTAGCGCGAACAATGAGCAGTTCTTC. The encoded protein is CASRPPGTSANNEQFF.